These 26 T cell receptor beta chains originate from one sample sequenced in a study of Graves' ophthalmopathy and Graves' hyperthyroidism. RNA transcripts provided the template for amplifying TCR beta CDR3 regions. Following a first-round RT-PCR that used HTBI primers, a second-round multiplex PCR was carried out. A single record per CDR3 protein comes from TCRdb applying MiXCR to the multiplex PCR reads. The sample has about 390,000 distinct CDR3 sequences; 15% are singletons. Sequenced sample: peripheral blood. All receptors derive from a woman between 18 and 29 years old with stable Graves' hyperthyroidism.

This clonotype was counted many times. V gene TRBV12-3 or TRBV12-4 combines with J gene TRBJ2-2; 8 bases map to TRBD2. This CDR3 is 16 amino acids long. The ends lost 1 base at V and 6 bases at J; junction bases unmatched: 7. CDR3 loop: CASSLGLAGRSGELFF. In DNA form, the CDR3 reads TGTGCCAGCAGTTTAGGGCTAGCGGGCCGATCCGGGGAGCTGTTTTTT.

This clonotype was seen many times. The CDR3, as DNA: TGTGCCAGCAGTCGGAGAAGGGCTATCCAAGAGACCCAGTACTTC. Its protein product is CASSRRRAIQETQYF. The chain has TRBV7-2 and TRBJ2-5, with D unresolved. The V gene's germline CDR1 is SGHTA and CDR2 FQGNSA. Trimming shortened V by 6 bases and J by 1 base, and 15 bases separated the two germline ends. There are 15 residues in the CDR3.

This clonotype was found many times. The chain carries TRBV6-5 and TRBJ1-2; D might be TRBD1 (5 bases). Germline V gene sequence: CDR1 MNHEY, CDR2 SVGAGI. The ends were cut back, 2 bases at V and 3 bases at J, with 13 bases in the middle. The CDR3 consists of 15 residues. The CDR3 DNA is TGTGCCAGCAGTTACCCCCAGGGCTCAGACTATGGCTACACCTTC. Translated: CASSYPQGSDYGYTF.

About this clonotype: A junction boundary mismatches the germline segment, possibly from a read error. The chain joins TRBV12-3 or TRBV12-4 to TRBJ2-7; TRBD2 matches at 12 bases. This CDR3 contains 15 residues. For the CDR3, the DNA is TGTACCAGCAGTTTGACTAGCGGGGGTTCCTACGAGCAGTACTTC. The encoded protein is CTSSLTSGGSYEQYF.

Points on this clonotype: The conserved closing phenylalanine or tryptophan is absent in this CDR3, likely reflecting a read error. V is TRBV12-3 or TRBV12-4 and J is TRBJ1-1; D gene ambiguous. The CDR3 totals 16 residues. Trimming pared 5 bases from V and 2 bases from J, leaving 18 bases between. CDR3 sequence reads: CASSRRSTQSNTEAFY. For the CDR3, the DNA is TGTGCCAGCAGTAGACGGAGTACACAGTCCAACACTGAAGCTTTCTAT.

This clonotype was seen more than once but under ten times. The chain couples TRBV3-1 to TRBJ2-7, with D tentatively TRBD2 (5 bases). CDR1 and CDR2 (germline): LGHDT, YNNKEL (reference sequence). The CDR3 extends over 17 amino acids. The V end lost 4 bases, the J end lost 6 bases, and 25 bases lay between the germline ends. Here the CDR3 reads CASSRGLDMQVRGEQYF. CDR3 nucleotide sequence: TGTGCCAGCAGCCGTGGACTGGATATGCAGGTTCGAGGCGAGCAGTACTTC.

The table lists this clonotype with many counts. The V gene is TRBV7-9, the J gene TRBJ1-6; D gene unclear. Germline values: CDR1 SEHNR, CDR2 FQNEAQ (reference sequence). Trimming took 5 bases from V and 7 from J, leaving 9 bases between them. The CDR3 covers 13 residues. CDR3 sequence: CASSPGPNSPLHF. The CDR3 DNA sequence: TGTGCCAGCAGCCCTGGACCGAATTCACCCCTCCACTTT.

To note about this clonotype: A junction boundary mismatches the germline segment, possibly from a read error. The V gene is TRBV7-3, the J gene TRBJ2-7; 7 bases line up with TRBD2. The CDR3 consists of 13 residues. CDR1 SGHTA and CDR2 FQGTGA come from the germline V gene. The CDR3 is CASSLNPLREPYF. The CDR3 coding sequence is TGTGCCAGCAGCTTAAATCCCCTGCGGGAGCCGTACTTC.

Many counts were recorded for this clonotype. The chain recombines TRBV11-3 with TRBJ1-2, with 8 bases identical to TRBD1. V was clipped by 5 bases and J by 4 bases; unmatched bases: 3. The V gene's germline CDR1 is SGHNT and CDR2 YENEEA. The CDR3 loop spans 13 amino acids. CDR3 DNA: TGTGCCAGCAGCGATACAGGGGGCTATGGCTACACCTTC. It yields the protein CASSDTGGYGYTF.

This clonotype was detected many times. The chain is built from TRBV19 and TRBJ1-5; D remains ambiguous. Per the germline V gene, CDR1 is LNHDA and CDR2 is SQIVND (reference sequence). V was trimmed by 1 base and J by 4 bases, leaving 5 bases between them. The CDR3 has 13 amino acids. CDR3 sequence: CASSIVGNQPQHF. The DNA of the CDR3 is TGTGCCAGTAGTATAGTGGGAAATCAGCCCCAGCATTTT.

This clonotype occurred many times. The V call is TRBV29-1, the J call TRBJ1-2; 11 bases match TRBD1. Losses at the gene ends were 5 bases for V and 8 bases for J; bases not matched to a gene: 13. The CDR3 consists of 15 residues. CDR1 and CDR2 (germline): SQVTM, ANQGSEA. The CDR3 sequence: CSVHDRDRGIKGYTF. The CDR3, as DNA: TGCAGCGTTCACGACCGGGACAGGGGGATTAAAGGCTACACCTTC.

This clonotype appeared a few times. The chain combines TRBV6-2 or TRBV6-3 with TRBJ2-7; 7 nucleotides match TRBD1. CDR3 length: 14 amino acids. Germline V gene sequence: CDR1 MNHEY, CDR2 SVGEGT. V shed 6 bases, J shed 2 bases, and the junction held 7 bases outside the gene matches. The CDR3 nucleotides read TGTGCCAGCAGACCCCGGACAGGAACCTACGAGCAGTACTTC. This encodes CASRPRTGTYEQYF.

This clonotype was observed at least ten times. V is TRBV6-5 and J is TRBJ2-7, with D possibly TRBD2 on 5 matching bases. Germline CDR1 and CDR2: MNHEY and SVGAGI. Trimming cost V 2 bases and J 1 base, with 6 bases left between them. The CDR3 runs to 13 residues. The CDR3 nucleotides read TGTGCCAGCAGTTACCTAGCTTCCTACGAGCAGTACTTC. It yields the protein CASSYLASYEQYF.

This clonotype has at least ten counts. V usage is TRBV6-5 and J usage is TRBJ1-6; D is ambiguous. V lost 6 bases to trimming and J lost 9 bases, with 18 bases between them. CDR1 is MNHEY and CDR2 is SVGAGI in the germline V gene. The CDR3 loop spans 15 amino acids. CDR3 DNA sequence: TGTGCCAGCAGCCCGGATTTGCCCCCTAGTTCACCCCTCCACTTT. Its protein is CASSPDLPPSSPLHF.

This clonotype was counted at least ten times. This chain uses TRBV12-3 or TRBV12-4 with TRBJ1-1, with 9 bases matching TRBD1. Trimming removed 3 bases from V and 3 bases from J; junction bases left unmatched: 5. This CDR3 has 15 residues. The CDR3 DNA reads TGTGCCAGCAGTTTGGGACAGGGTTTCCACACTGAAGCTTTCTTT. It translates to CASSLGQGFHTEAFF.

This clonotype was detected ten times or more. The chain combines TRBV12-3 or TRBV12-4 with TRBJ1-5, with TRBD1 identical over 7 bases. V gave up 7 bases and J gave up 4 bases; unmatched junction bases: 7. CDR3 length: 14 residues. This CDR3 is CASTLGTANQPQHF. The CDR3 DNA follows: TGTGCCAGCACCTTGGGGACAGCTAATCAGCCCCAGCATTTT.

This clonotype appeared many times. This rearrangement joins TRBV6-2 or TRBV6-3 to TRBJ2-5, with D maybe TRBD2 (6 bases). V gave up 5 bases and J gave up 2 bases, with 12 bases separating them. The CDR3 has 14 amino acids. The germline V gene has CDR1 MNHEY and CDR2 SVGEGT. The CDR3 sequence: CASSNPGLQETQYF. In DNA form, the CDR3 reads TGTGCCAGCAGTAACCCGGGACTGCAAGAGACCCAGTACTTC.

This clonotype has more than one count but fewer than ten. This CDR3 is CSGGGNYGYTF. DNA of the CDR3: TGCAGCGGCGGGGGAAACTATGGCTACACCTTC. The chain recombines TRBV29-1 with TRBJ1-2; D is possibly TRBD1 (5 bases). Germline assignment: CDR1 SQVTM and CDR2 ANQGSEA. This CDR3 contains 11 residues. The ends were cut back, 7 bases at V and 2 bases at J, with 8 bases in the middle.

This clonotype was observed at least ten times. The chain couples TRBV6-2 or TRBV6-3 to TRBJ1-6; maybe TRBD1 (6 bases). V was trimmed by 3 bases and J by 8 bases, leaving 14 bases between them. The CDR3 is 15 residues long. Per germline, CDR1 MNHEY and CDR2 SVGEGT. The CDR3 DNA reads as TGTGCCAGCAGTTATCCGTGGGACACCGATTCACCCCTCCACTTT. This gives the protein CASSYPWDTDSPLHF.

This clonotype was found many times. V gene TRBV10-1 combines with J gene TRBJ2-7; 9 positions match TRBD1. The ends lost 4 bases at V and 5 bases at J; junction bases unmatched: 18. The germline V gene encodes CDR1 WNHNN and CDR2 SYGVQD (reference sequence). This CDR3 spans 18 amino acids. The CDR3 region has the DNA TGCGCCAGCAGTGCCTCACCCACTAACAGGGGGCAAGGGAACGAGCAGTACTTC. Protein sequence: CASSASPTNRGQGNEQYF.

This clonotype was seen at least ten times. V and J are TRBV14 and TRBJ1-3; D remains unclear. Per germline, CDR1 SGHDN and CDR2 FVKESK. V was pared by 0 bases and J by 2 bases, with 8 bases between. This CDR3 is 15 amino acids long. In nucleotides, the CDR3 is TGTGCCAGCAGCCAAGACCCGGCAGCTGGAAACACCATATATTTT. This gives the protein CASSQDPAAGNTIYF.

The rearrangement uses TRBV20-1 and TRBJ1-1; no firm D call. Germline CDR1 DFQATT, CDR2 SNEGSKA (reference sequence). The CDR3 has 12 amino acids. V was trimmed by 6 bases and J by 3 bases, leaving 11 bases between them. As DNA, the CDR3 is TGCAGTGCCCAGACTACCCACACTGAAGCTTTCTTT. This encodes CSAQTTHTEAFF.

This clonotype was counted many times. In nucleotides, the CDR3 is TGTGCCAGCAGTCCTCTAAGGGAGGTACCTCCCTACGAGCAGTACTTC. Its protein product is CASSPLREVPPYEQYF. This chain links TRBV27 with TRBJ2-7; D possibly corresponds to TRBD2 (6 bases). CDR3 size: 16 residues. Germline values: CDR1 MNHEY, CDR2 SMNVEV (reference sequence). V was clipped by 5 bases and J by 2 bases, with 19 bases between them.

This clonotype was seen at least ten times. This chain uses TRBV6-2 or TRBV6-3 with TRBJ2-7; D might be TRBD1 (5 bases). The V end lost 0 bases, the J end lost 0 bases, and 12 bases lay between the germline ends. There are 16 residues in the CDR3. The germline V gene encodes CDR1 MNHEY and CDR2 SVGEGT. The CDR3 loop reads CASSYSRQSFSYEQYF. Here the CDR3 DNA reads TGTGCCAGCAGTTACTCCAGACAGTCCTTCTCCTACGAGCAGTACTTC.

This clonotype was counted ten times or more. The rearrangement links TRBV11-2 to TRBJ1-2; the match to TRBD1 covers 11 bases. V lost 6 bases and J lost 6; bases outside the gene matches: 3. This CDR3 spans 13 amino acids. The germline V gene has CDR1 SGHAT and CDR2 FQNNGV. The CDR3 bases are TGTGCCAGCAGGGGGACAGGGGGGGATGGCTACACCTTC. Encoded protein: CASRGTGGDGYTF.

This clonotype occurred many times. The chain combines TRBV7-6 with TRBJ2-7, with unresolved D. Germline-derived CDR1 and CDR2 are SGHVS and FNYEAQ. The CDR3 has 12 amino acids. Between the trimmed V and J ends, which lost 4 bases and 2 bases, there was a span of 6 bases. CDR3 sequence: CASSSAAYEQYF. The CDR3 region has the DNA TGTGCCAGCAGCTCGGCAGCCTACGAGCAGTACTTC.